This record covers a single T cell receptor (beta chain). Its antigen is unidentified. CDR1 SEHNR and CDR2 FQNEAQ come from the germline V gene (reference sequence). Trimming shortened V by 5 bases and J by 0 bases, and 14 bases separated the two germline ends. The CDR3 has 15 amino acids. The sample belongs to a study of cytomegalovirus exposure and HLA in healthy donors. Generated by immunoSEQ multiplex PCR, the TCRdb table keeps only in-frame clones and is missing some. The table has about 180,000 clones, more than 75% seen once; the top ten hold roughly 1.4%. Overall study findings and caveats: TCR sequences were mostly rare, though some public TCRs occurred in many donors.

The material sequenced was PBMCs. The sequence was collected from a woman in her 30s in good health and CMV-seronegative. The chain employs TRBV7-9 and TRBJ2-7; perhaps TRBD1 as D (6 bases). The CDR3 coding sequence is TGTGCCAGCAGCGATAGAGGACAGCCCTCCTACGAGCAGTACTTC. Encoded protein: CASSDRGQPSYEQYF. The entire variable domain, with the rest obtained from reference TRBV7-9 and TRBJ2-7, is as follows: DTGVSQNPRHKITKRGQNVTFRCDPISEHNRLYWYRQTLGQGPEFLTYFQNEAQLEKSRLLSDRFSAERPKGSFSTLEIQRTEQGDSAMYLCASSDRGQPSYEQYFGPGTRLTVT.